These 32 T cell receptor beta chains share one sample of origin, sequenced in a study of T cell responses to AZD1222 COVID-19 vaccine. Sequencing was performed with immunoSEQ multiplex PCR; in TCRdb, only in-frame clones are kept and a portion is missing. The sample shows more than 30,000 clones, 80% to 95% of them seen only once. The sequenced sample was peripheral blood, obtained on day 0 of AZD1222 vaccination. The receptors derive from an adult in good health.

The chain employs TRBV9 and TRBJ2-2; D gene ambiguous. Germline CDR1 SGDLS, CDR2 YYNGEE. Trimming removed 0 bases from V and 3 bases from J, with 6 bases in between. The CDR3 totals 14 residues. CDR3 amino acids: CASSVVPDTGELFF. The CDR3 nucleotides read TGTGCCAGCAGCGTAGTTCCAGACACCGGGGAGCTGTTTTTT.

This clone showed up just a few times. In nucleotides, the CDR3 is TGCGCCAGCAGCTTGGTAGACTTGATAGATACGCAGTATTTT. Translated, it gives CASSLVDLIDTQYF. This chain uses TRBV5-1 with TRBJ2-3; D gene uncertain. V was shortened by 0 bases and J by 5 bases, with 10 bases between the two germline ends. The CDR3 runs to 14 residues. Germline V gene sequence: CDR1 SGHRS, CDR2 YFSETQ.

This clone was observed once. V is TRBV9 and J is TRBJ2-7; 8 bases agree with TRBD1. Losses at the gene ends were 3 bases for V and 0 bases for J; bases not matched to a gene: 8. Germline V CDR1 and CDR2: SGDLS, YYNGEE. This CDR3 contains 16 residues. CDR3 amino acids: CASSAGTGYSSYEQYF. In DNA form, the CDR3 reads TGTGCCAGCAGCGCCGGGACAGGCTACTCCTCCTACGAGCAGTACTTC.

In its sample, this clone was seen a few times. This chain connects TRBV9 to TRBJ1-4; D unresolved. Germline V CDR1 and CDR2: SGDLS, YYNGEE. The CDR3 is made up of 17 amino acids. V was trimmed by 0 bases and J by 0 bases, leaving 12 bases between them. The CDR3 region is CASSVGGFGATNEKLFF. The CDR3 bases are TGTGCCAGCAGCGTAGGAGGGTTTGGGGCAACTAATGAAAAACTGTTTTTT.

V gene TRBV27 combines with J gene TRBJ2-3; 13 bases map to TRBD2. The CDR3 is 16 amino acids. Trimming took 5 bases from V and 6 from J; bases not matched to a gene: 8. Germline CDR1 is MNHEY and CDR2 is SMNVEV (reference sequence). DNA for the CDR3: TGTGCCAGCAGTCCTAGACTAGCGGGGGGTATGGATACGCAGTATTTT. Translated: CASSPRLAGGMDTQYF.

J is TRBJ1-5 and V is TRBV12-3 or TRBV12-4, with 9 bases identical to TRBD1. This CDR3 is 13 amino acids long. J gave up 5 bases and V 5 bases, and 1 base lay outside the gene matches. CDR3 protein: CASSGQGYQPQHF. CDR3 DNA sequence: TGTGCCAGCAGTGGACAGGGGTATCAGCCCCAGCATTTT.

This chain joins TRBV5-1 and TRBJ1-1; 7 bases map to TRBD1. Germline V CDR1 and CDR2: SGHRS, YFSETQ. V lost 4 bases and J lost 5; bases outside the gene matches: 11. The CDR3 loop spans 15 amino acids. The DNA of the CDR3 is TGCGCCAGCAGCAACGACAGGGCGGTTGGGACTGAAGCTTTCTTT. Residues: CASSNDRAVGTEAFF. Full variable domain (remainder filled in from reference TRBV5-1 and TRBJ1-1): KAGVTQTPRYLIKTRGQQVTLSCSPISGHRSVSWYQQTPGQGLQFLFEYFSETQRNKGNFPGRFSGRQFSNSRSEMNVSTLELGDSALYLCASSNDRAVGTEAFFGQGTRLTVV.

This clone is deemed medium-sized. The rearrangement uses TRBV5-4 and TRBJ1-3; D gene unclear. Between the trimmed V and J ends, which lost 1 base and 0 bases, there was a span of 11 bases. The CDR3 runs 16 residues. Looked up from germline, CDR1 is SGHNT and CDR2 is YYREEE (reference sequence). CDR3 DNA: TGTGCCAGCAGCTTGTATGGCGGCGGCTCTGGAAACACCATATATTTT. This gives the protein CASSLYGGGSGNTIYF.

The chain combines TRBV19 with TRBJ2-7, with 12 bases matching TRBD1. This CDR3 has 16 residues. Germline-derived CDR1 and CDR2 are LNHDA and SQIVND (reference sequence). Trimming took 9 bases from V and 7 from J; bases not matched to a gene: 16. The chain's CDR3 is CASTRTPGQGAGEQYF. The CDR3 coding sequence is TGTGCCAGCACCCGAACCCCGGGACAGGGGGCTGGGGAGCAGTACTTC.

The CDR3 DNA reads as TGTGCCAGCAGCCAAGATGCAGGGGTAGGGAACACTGAAGCTTTCTTT. As protein: CASSQDAGVGNTEAFF. V is TRBV14 and J is TRBJ1-1, with D possibly TRBD1 on 6 matching bases. Trimming cost V 0 bases and J 1 base, with 12 bases left between them. This CDR3 comprises 16 residues. CDR1 is SGHDN and CDR2 is FVKESK in the germline V gene.

The chain recombines TRBV5-1 with TRBJ2-2; 8 nucleotides agree with TRBD2. This CDR3 contains 15 residues. J gave up 3 bases and V 0 bases, and 1 base lay outside the gene matches. Germline CDR1 reads SGHRS; CDR2 reads YFSETQ. The CDR3 DNA follows: TGCGCCAGCAGCTTGGACGGGGGGGACACCGGGGAGCTGTTTTTT. This encodes CASSLDGGDTGELFF. Filled out from reference TRBV5-1 and TRBJ2-2, the complete variable domain reads KAGVTQTPRYLIKTRGQQVTLSCSPISGHRSVSWYQQTPGQGLQFLFEYFSETQRNKGNFPGRFSGRQFSNSRSEMNVSTLELGDSALYLCASSLDGGDTGELFFGEGSRLTVL.

This CDR3 reads CASSIDPGAGNYGYTF. CDR3 sequence (DNA): TGTGCCAGTAGTATAGATCCCGGGGCAGGAAACTATGGCTACACCTTC. This chain joins TRBV19 and TRBJ1-2, with D maybe TRBD1 (5 bases). CDR3 length equals 16 residues. Trimming took off 0 bases at V and 2 bases at J, with 13 bases between the two ends. The germline V gene has CDR1 LNHDA and CDR2 SQIVND (reference sequence).

J is TRBJ1-1 and V is TRBV11-2; D is unclear. V was clipped by 2 bases and J by 0 bases, with 4 bases between them. The germline V gene has CDR1 SGHAT and CDR2 FQNNGV. This CDR3 spans 13 amino acids. CDR3 sequence: CASSLWMNTEAFF. The CDR3, as DNA: TGTGCCAGCAGCTTATGGATGAACACTGAAGCTTTCTTT.

This chain joins TRBV6-5 and TRBJ1-6, with 7 positions matching TRBD1. Germline V gene data show CDR1 as MNHEY and CDR2 as SVGAGI. V dropped 0 bases and J dropped 8; count of bases not matched to a gene: 4. The CDR3 totals 15 residues. The CDR3 sequence: CASSYSRQGDSPLHF. The CDR3, as DNA: TGTGCCAGCAGTTACTCCCGGCAGGGGGATTCACCCCTCCACTTT.

V is TRBV2 and J is TRBJ1-6; 7 bases align to TRBD1. Germline CDR1 and CDR2: SNHLY and FYNNEI. Unmatched junction bases numbered 7, after V lost 5 bases and J lost 9 bases. This CDR3 region has 14 residues. CDR3 sequence: CASSRQGDGSPLHF. In DNA form, the CDR3 reads TGTGCCAGCAGTCGACAGGGTGACGGTTCACCCCTCCACTTT.

The chain joins TRBV10-3 to TRBJ2-7; 9 bases match TRBD1. The J segment lost 6 bases and the V segment lost 7 bases, leaving 4 bases of the junction unmatched. Germline CDR1 reads ENHRY; CDR2 reads SYGVKD. CDR3 length: 12 residues. In DNA form, the CDR3 reads TGTGCCATCACCCCGGACAGGGGCGAGCAGTACTTC. Translation: CAITPDRGEQYF.

The chain uses TRBV6-5 and TRBJ1-1; D is perhaps TRBD1 (5 bases). This CDR3 is built from 13 residues. Trimming pared 6 bases from V and 0 bases from J, leaving 8 bases between. Germline values: CDR1 MNHEY, CDR2 SVGAGI. In DNA, the CDR3 is TGTGCCAGCAGGGAGACAGTGAACACTGAAGCTTTCTTT. Translation: CASRETVNTEAFF.

The rearrangement joins TRBV18 to TRBJ1-2; perhaps TRBD1 as D (5 bases). CDR3 length: 12 amino acids. Germline lookup yields CDR1 KGHSH and CDR2 LQKENI. V lost 6 bases to trimming and J lost 4 bases, with 9 bases between them. CDR3 in amino acids: CASSTDSYGYTF. The CDR3 coding sequence is TGTGCCAGCTCGACCGACAGCTATGGCTACACCTTC.

The rearrangement uses TRBV24-1 and TRBJ1-5; TRBD1 is a possible D gene (5 bases). V lost 3 bases and J lost 0, with 11 bases in between. The V gene's germline CDR1 is KGHDR and CDR2 SFDVKD. This CDR3 spans 16 amino acids. This CDR3 is CATSDTLTVSNQPQHF. The CDR3 region has the DNA TGTGCCACCAGTGATACCTTGACAGTTAGCAATCAGCCCCAGCATTTT.

The V gene is TRBV4-2, the J gene TRBJ2-7; a possible D gene is TRBD1 (6 bases). CDR3 length equals 14 residues. Germline values: CDR1 LGHNA, CDR2 YNFKEQ. Between the trimmed V and J ends, which lost 1 base and 5 bases, there was a span of 12 bases. CDR3 loop: CASSQGDNPDEQYF. For the CDR3, the DNA is TGTGCCAGCAGCCAAGGGGACAATCCCGACGAGCAGTACTTC.

V and J are TRBV15 and TRBJ1-1; D ambiguous. CDR3 length equals 13 residues. V gave up 8 bases and J gave up 0 bases, with 10 bases separating them. The germline V gene has CDR1 LNHNV and CDR2 YYDKDF (reference sequence). CDR3 amino acids: CATHNPMNTEAFF. CDR3 in DNA: TGTGCCACCCATAATCCTATGAACACTGAAGCTTTCTTT.

Only a few counts were recorded for this clone. CDR3 DNA sequence: TGTGCCAGCAGCTTAGTGCGGGGGACTCAAACCTACGAGCAGTACTTC. This encodes CASSLVRGTQTYEQYF. This chain uses TRBV7-2 with TRBJ2-7; 7 nucleotides agree with TRBD2. This CDR3 comprises 16 residues. Germline assignment: CDR1 SGHTA and CDR2 FQGNSA. After removal of 1 base from V and 2 bases from J, the junction contained 8 bases not matched to a gene. The full variable domain, in which reference TRBV7-2 and TRBJ2-7 provide the parts outside the CDR3, is GAGVSQSPSNKVTEKGKDVELRCDPISGHTALYWYRQSLGQGLEFLIYFQGNSAPDKSGLPSDRFSAERTGGSVSTLTIQRTQQEDSAVYLCASSLVRGTQTYEQYFGPGTRLTVT.

The rearrangement links TRBV30 to TRBJ1-2; D gene unclear. CDR1 and CDR2 from the germline V gene are GTSNPN and SVGIG (reference sequence). The germline V and J ends were trimmed by 3 bases and 2 bases, with 16 bases remaining between them. This CDR3 region has 15 residues. The CDR3 DNA sequence: TGTGCCTGGAGCCACGCGGGCAGCAAAAACTATGGCTACACCTTC. The encoded protein is CAWSHAGSKNYGYTF.

This chain joins TRBV4-1 and TRBJ2-7; TRBD2 might be the D (6 bases). Germline CDR1 MGHRA, CDR2 YSYEKL. V shed 1 base and J shed 5 bases, with 15 bases lying between them. This CDR3 has 15 residues. CDR3 in amino acids: CASSQVSGSYDEQYF. The DNA for the CDR3 is TGCGCCAGCAGCCAAGTGAGCGGGTCGTACGACGAGCAGTACTTC.

The gene calls are TRBV18 and TRBJ1-5, with D tentatively TRBD1 (6 bases). Germline CDR1 reads KGHSH; CDR2 reads LQKENI. The CDR3 is 15 residues long. Between the trimmed V and J ends, which lost 6 bases and 0 bases, there was a span of 12 bases. In nucleotides, the CDR3 is TGTGCCAGCTCTCGCGACAGGTCTAGCAATCAGCCCCAGCATTTT. It codes for CASSRDRSSNQPQHF.

This chain connects TRBV7-8 to TRBJ1-1, with 8 bases fitting TRBD1. The CDR3 runs 15 residues. The V gene end was trimmed by 0 bases and the J gene end by 11 bases; junction bases not matched to a gene: 11. Germline V gene data show CDR1 as SGHVS and CDR2 as FQNEAQ. CDR3 sequence (DNA): TGTGCCAGCAGCTTAGCGGTACCTGGACAGGGATCTGCTTTCTTT. It encodes CASSLAVPGQGSAFF. Combining the CDR3 with reference TRBV7-8 and TRBJ1-1 gives the whole variable domain GAGVSQSPRYKVAKRGQDVALRCDPISGHVSLFWYQQALGQGPEFLTYFQNEAQLDKSGLPSDRFFAERPEGSVSTLKIQRTQQEDSAVYLCASSLAVPGQGSAFFGQGTRLTVV.

This clone has just a few counts. The genes are TRBV2 and TRBJ1-2; D uncertain. This CDR3 has 15 amino acids. The germline gives CDR1 SNHLY, CDR2 FYNNEI. V lost 4 bases to trimming and J lost 3 bases, with 15 bases between them. Here the CDR3 reads CASSAGRFPYYGYTF. As DNA, the CDR3 is TGTGCCAGCAGTGCAGGCAGGTTCCCCTACTATGGCTACACCTTC.

V and J are TRBV6-5 and TRBJ1-6, with D possibly being TRBD1 (6 bases). Per the germline V gene, CDR1 is MNHEY and CDR2 is SVGAGI. The CDR3 runs to 14 residues. The V end was cut by 4 bases, the J end by 9 bases, with 13 bases between. CDR3 protein: CASSLARGGSPLHF. The CDR3 DNA follows: TGTGCCAGCAGTTTAGCCAGGGGAGGTTCACCCCTCCACTTT.

The chain uses TRBV11-3 and TRBJ1-6; D call uncertain. Germline V gene data show CDR1 as SGHNT and CDR2 as YENEEA. Trimming pared 5 bases from V and 7 bases from J, leaving 9 bases between. The CDR3 covers 13 residues. Here the CDR3 DNA reads TGTGCCAGCAGCCAAAGATTAAATTCACCCCTCCACTTT. Translation gives CASSQRLNSPLHF. Supplemented by reference TRBV11-3 and TRBJ1-6, the full variable domain reads EAGVVQSPRYKIIEKKQPVAFWCNPISGHNTLYWYLQNLGQGPELLIRYENEEAVDDSQLPKDRFSAERLKGVDSTLKIQPAELGDSAVYLCASSQRLNSPLHFGNGTRLTVT.

The CDR3 sequence: CAWSVRVQGGTEAFF. The CDR3, as DNA: TGTGCCTGGAGTGTACGGGTGCAGGGGGGGACTGAAGCTTTCTTT. The genes are TRBV30 and TRBJ1-1; 7 bases map to TRBD1. Trimming took 0 bases from V and 5 from J; bases not matched to a gene: 9. Germline CDR1 and CDR2: GTSNPN and SVGIG (reference sequence). The CDR3 is made up of 15 amino acids. Together with reference TRBV30 and TRBJ1-1, the CDR3 gives the full variable domain: SQTIHQWPATLVQPVGSPLSLECTVEGTSNPNLYWYRQAAGRGLQLLFYSVGIGQISSEVPQNLSASRPQDRQFILSSKKLLLSDSGFYLCAWSVRVQGGTEAFFGQGTRLTVV.

The chain employs TRBV10-3 and TRBJ1-1, with TRBD1 identical over 9 bases. Losses at the gene ends were 6 bases for V and 5 bases for J; bases not matched to a gene: 4. The germline gives CDR1 ENHRY, CDR2 SYGVKD. The CDR3 consists of 13 residues. This chain's CDR3 is CAIRGQGETEAFF. In DNA form, the CDR3 reads TGTGCCATCAGGGGACAGGGAGAAACTGAAGCTTTCTTT.

The chain joins TRBV19 to TRBJ2-5; D is unclear. CDR1 is LNHDA and CDR2 is SQIVND in the germline V gene (reference sequence). Trimming removed 2 bases at V and 0 bases at J, with 7 bases between. The CDR3 is 14 amino acids. The CDR3 is CASSIMPNQETQYF. CDR3 bases: TGTGCCAGTAGTATAATGCCTAACCAAGAGACCCAGTACTTC.